This T cell receptor (beta chain) was obtained from a study of naive and memory T cell subsets. Study results and limitations: From naive to CM, EM and EMRA, diversity decreased and Gini increased.

CMV status came from CD4+ T cell IFNgamma after overnight CMV lysate stimulation of fresh PBMCs. Sequential positive selection took CD4 T cells first, then CD8 T cells. Points on this clonotype: The antigen is undetermined. At one of its ends the junction is not consistent with the germline gene, which may arise from a read error.

The beta constant-region primer was an equimolar mix of two oligonucleotides covering TRBC1 and TRBC2. Four rounds of PCR amplified the ligated cDNA using nested alpha and beta constant-region primers plus SP2. A 12-nucleotide UMI and the SP2 primer were added to the cDNA 3' end by oligonucleotide ligation. MiXCR was run by TCRdb on the UMI-ligation and nested PCR reads, yielding one entry per CDR3 protein. Of 120,000 or so distinct CDR3 sequences listed, 36% are singletons. This CDR3 has 15 residues. This receptor was obtained from a human donor in good health. The sequenced material came from central memory CD4+ T cells from blood. The genes are TRBV12-3 or TRBV12-4 and TRBJ2-7; 11 bases match TRBD1. The CDR3 sequence: CASRKGQGVSSEQYF. CDR3 DNA: TGTGCCAGCAGGAAGGGACAGGGGGTGTCCTCCGAGCAGTACTTC.